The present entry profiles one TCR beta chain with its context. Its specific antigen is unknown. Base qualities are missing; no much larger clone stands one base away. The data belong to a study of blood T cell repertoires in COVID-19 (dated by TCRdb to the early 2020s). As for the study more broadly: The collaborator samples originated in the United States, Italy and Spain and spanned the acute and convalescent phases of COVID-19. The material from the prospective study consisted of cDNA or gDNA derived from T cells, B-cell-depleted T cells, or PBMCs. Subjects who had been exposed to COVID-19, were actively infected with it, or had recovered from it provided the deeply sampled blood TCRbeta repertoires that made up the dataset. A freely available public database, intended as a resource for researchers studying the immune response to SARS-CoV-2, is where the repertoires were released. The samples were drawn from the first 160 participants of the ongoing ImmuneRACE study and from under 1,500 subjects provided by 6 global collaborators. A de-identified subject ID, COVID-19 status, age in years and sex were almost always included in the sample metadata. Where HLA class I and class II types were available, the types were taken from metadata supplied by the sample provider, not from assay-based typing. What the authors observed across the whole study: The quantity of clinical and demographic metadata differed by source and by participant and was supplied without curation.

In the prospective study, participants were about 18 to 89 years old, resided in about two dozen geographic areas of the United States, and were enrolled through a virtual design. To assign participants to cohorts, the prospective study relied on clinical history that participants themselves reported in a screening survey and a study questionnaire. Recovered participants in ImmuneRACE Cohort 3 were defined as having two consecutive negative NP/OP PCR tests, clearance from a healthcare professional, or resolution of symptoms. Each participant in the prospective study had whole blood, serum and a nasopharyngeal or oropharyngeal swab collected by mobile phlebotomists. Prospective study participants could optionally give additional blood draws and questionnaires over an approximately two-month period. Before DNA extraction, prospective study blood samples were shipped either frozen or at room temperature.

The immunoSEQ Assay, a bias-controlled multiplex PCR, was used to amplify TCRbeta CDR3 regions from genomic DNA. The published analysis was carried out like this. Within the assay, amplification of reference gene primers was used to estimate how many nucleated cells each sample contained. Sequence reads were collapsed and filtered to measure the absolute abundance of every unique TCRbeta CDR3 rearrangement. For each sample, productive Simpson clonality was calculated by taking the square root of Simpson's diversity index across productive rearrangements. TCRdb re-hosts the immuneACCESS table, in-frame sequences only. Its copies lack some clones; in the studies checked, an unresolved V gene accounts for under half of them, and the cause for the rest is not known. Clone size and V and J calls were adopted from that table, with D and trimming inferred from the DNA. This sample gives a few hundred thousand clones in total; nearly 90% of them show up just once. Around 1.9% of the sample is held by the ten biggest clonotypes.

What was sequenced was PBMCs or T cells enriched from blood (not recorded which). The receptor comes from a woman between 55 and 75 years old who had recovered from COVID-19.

The CDR3 has the sequence CASSFPGQIYEQYF. The sequence in DNA is TGTGCCAGCAGTTTTCCGGGACAGATCTACGAGCAGTACTTC. The chain was built from TRBV6-5 and TRBJ2-7, with TRBD1 identical over 7 junction bases. Trimming removed 4 bases from V and 3 bases from J; the gene matches leave 6 bases unexplained. The CDR3 measures 14 amino acids from cysteine to phenylalanine. Only the CDR3 DNA stays, 42 bases, in frame from base 1. Per the germline V gene, MNHEY is the CDR1 and SVGAGI is the CDR2.